This is a list of T cell receptor beta chains from one sample in a study of T cells in Graves' hyperthyroidism and ophthalmopathy. Each CDR3 protein gets one entry after TCRdb re-called the multiplex PCR reads with MiXCR. Of around 620,000 distinct CDR3 sequences listed, 12% to 15% are singletons. The sequenced material came from blood. These receptor sequences come from a woman between 18 and 29 years old with Graves' ophthalmopathy. Each CDR3 is given with its conserved first and last residue. Each record gives: clone size, D gene, CDR3 length, V gene, J gene, CDR3 DNA, CDR3 protein. D genes are given only for firm matches. Expanded clones get a size class; other rows say once, few or many, or leave the size out.

size: NA
D: TRBD1
length: 12
V: TRBV19
J: TRBJ1-5
DNA: TGTGCCAGTCAGGGGGCAGGTCAGCCCCAGCATTTT
CDR3: CASQGAGQPQHF

size: many
D: TRBD2
length: 17
V: TRBV3-1
J: TRBJ2-1
DNA: TGTGCCAGCAGCCAGCAACCTCTAGCGGGATTTTCATATGAGCAGTTCTTC
CDR3: CASSQQPLAGFSYEQFF

size: NA
D: NA
length: 15
V: TRBV20-1
J: TRBJ2-2
DNA: TGCAGTGCTCTTTCGACAGCGTCGGAAACCGGGGAGCTGTTTTTT
CDR3: CSALSTASETGELFF

size: many
D: NA
length: 15
V: TRBV15
J: TRBJ2-5
DNA: TGTGCCACCAGCAGAGATCCGGGACCTCAAGAGACCCAGTACTTC
CDR3: CATSRDPGPQETQYF

size: many
D: TRBD1
length: 13
V: TRBV29-1
J: TRBJ1-2
DNA: TGCAGCGTTGCGGACAGGGTAGTCTATGGCTACACCTTC
CDR3: CSVADRVVYGYTF

size: many
D: NA
length: 14
V: TRBV3-1
J: TRBJ2-2
DNA: TGTGCCAGCAGCCAGAGCGAGAGTCCCGGGGAGCTGTTTTTT
CDR3: CASSQSESPGELFF

size: many
D: TRBD1
length: 14
V: TRBV6-1
J: TRBJ2-5
DNA: TGTGCCAGCAGCTTGGGACAGTTTCAAGAGACCCAGTACTTC
CDR3: CASSLGQFQETQYF

size: many
D: TRBD2
length: 17
V: TRBV7-9
J: TRBJ2-3
DNA: TGTGCCAGCATTCGCAAGCGGGGTGCCGCAAGCACAGATACGCAGTATTTT
CDR3: CASIRKRGAASTDTQYF

size: few
D: TRBD1
length: 17
V: TRBV27
J: TRBJ2-7
DNA: TGTGCCAGCAGTTCCTTCGACAGGGGTATGGGCTCCTACGAGCAGTACTTC
CDR3: CASSSFDRGMGSYEQYF

size: many
D: NA
length: 13
V: TRBV3-1
J: TRBJ2-1
DNA: TGTGCCAGCAGCCAAGAAGGCATGGGGGGGCAGTTCTTC
CDR3: CASSQEGMGGQFF

size: many
D: TRBD2
length: 16
V: TRBV10-3
J: TRBJ2-3
DNA: TGTGCCATCAGCATAGCGGGAGAGTCCGGCACAGATACGCAGTATTTT
CDR3: CAISIAGESGTDTQYF

size: many
D: TRBD1
length: 16
V: TRBV7-3
J: TRBJ2-3
DNA: TGTGCCAGCAGCTTAACGGGACAGGGACCGCAAGATACGCGGTATTTT
CDR3: CASSLTGQGPQDTRYF

size: many
D: NA
length: 12
V: TRBV28
J: TRBJ2-2
DNA: TGTGCCAGCAGTAGCGGCACCGGGGAGCTGTTTTTT
CDR3: CASSSGTGELFF

size: many
D: NA
length: 14
V: TRBV6-5
J: TRBJ1-5
DNA: TGTGCCAGCAGTTACCAGGGCAGCAATCAGCCCCAGCATTTT
CDR3: CASSYQGSNQPQHF

size: NA
D: NA
length: 15
V: TRBV10-3
J: TRBJ1-3
DNA: TGTGCCATCAGTGAATGGGGGGGCTCTGGAAACACCATATATTTT
CDR3: CAISEWGGSGNTIYF

size: many
D: TRBD2
length: 18
V: TRBV24-1
J: TRBJ2-2
DNA: TGTGCCACCAGTGATTCAGGGCTAGCGGGAGTGAACACCGGGGAGCTGTTTTTT
CDR3: CATSDSGLAGVNTGELFF

size: many
D: NA
length: 12
V: TRBV18
J: TRBJ2-7
DNA: TGTGCCAGCTCACCGCGGAAATACGAGCAGTACTTC
CDR3: CASSPRKYEQYF

size: many
D: NA
length: 13
V: TRBV27
J: TRBJ2-1
DNA: TGTGCCAGCAGTAGTTACAGGGTTAATGAGCAGTTCTTC
CDR3: CASSSYRVNEQFF

size: many
D: TRBD2
length: 15
V: TRBV28
J: TRBJ2-7
DNA: TGTGCCGCAGGGACTAGCGGCGGGAGCTCCTACGAGCAGTACTTC
CDR3: CAAGTSGGSSYEQYF

size: NA
D: NA
length: 15
V: TRBV7-2
J: TRBJ1-5
DNA: TGTGCCAGCAGCTCGAGAGGGTCTTCAGGTCAGCCCCAGCATTTT
CDR3: CASSSRGSSGQPQHF

size: many
D: TRBD2
length: 14
V: TRBV7-2
J: TRBJ2-7
DNA: TGTGCCAGCAGCTCACTTCTAGCGGGTAACGAGCAGTACTTC
CDR3: CASSSLLAGNEQYF

size: many
D: NA
length: 16
V: TRBV6-1
J: TRBJ1-1
DNA: TGTGCCAGCAGTCTGACGACAGGAGATTTGAACACTGAAGCTTTCTTT
CDR3: CASSLTTGDLNTEAFF